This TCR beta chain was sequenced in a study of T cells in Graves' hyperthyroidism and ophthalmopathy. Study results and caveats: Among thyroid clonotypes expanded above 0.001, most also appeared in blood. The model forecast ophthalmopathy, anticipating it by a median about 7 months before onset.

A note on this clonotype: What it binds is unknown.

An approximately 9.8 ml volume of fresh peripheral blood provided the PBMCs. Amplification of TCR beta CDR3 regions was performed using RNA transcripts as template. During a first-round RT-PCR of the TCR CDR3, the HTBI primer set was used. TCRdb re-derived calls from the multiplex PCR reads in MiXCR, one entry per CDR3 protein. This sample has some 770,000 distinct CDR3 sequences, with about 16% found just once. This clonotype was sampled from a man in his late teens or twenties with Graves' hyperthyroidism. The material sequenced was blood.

The CDR3 bases are TGTGCCAGCAGATTTTATAGCGGGACCAACAATGAGCAGTTCTTC. Its translation: CASRFYSGTNNEQFF. The rearrangement uses TRBV11-3 and TRBJ2-1; TRBD2 matches 8 bases. The CDR3 loop spans 15 amino acids. Germline V gives CDR1 SGHNT, CDR2 YENEEA. V lost 6 bases, J lost 5 bases, and 9 bases stayed unmatched.